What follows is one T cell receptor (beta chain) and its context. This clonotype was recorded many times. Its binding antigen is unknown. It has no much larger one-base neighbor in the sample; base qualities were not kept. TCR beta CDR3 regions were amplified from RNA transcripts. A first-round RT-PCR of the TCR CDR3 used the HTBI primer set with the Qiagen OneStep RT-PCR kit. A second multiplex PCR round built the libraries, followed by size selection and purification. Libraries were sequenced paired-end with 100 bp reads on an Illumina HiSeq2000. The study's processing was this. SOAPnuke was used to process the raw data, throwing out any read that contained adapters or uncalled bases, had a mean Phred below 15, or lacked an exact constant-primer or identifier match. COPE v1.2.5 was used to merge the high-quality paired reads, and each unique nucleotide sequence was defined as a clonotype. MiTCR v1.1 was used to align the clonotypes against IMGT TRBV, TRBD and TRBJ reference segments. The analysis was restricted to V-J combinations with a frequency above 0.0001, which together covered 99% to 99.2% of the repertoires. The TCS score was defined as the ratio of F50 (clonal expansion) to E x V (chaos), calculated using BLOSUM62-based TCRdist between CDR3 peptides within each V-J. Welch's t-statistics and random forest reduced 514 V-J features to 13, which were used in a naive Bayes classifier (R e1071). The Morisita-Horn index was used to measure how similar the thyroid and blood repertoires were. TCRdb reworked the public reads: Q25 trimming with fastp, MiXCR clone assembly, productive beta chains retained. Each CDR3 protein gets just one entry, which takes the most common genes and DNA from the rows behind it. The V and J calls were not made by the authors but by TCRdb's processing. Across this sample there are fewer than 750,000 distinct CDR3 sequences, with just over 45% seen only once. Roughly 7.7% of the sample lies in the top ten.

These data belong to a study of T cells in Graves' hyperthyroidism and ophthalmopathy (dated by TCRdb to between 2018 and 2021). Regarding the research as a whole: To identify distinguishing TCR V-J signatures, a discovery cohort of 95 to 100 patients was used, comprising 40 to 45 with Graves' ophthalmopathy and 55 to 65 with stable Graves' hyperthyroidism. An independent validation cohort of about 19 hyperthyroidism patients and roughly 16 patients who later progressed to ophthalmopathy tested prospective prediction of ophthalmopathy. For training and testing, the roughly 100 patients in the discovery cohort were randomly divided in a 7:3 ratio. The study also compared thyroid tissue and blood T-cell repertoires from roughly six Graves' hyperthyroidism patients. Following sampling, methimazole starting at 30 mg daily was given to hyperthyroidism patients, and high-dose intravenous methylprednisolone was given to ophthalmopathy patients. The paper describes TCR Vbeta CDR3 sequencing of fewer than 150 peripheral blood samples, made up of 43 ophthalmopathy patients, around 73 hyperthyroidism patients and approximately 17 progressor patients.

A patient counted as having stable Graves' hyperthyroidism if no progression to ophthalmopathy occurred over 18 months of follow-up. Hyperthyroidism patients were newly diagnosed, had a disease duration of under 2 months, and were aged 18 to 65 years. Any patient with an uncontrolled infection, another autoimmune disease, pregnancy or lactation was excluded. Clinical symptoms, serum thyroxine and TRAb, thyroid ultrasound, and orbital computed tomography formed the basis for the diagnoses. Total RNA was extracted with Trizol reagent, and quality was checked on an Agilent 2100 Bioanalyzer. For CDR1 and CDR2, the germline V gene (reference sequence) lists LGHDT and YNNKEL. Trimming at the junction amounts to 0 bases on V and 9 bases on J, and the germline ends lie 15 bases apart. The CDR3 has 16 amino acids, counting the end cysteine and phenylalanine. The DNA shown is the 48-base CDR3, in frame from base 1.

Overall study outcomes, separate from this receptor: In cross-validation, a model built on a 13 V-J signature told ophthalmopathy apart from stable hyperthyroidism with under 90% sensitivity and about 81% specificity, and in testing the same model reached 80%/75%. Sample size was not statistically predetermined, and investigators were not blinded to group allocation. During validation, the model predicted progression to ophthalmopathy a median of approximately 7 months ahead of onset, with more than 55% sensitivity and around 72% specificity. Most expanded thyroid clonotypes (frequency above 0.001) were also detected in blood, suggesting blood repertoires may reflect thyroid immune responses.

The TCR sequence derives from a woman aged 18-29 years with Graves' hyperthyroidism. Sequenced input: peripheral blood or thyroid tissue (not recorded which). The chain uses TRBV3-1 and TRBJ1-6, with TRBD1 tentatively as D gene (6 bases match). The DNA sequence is TGTGCCAGCAGCCAAGATCCAGGGGTGGGGGGTTCACCCCTCCACTTT. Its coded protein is CASSQDPGVGGSPLHF. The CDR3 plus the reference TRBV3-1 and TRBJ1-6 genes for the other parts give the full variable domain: DTAVSQTPKYLVTQMGNDKSIKCEQNLGHDTMYWYKQDSKKFLKIMFSYNNKELIINETVPNRFSPKSPDKAHLNLHINSLELGDSAVYFCASSQDPGVGGSPLHFGNGTRLTVT.